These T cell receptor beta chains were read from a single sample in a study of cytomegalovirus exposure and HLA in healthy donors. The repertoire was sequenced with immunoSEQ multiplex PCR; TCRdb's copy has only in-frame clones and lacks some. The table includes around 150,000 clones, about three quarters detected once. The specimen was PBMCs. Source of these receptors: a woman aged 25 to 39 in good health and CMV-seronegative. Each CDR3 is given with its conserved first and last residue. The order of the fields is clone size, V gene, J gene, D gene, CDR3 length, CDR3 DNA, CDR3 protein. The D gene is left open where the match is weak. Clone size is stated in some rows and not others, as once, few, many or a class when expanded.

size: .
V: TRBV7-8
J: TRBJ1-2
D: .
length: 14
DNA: TGTGCCAGCAGCTCCCGCGGGGGGGACTATGGCTACACCTTC
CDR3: CASSSRGGDYGYTF

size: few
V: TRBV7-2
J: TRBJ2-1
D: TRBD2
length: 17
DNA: TGTGCCAGCAGCTTACGTGGTCTAGCGGGGGGGGGCAATGAGCAGTTCTTC
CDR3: CASSLRGLAGGGNEQFF

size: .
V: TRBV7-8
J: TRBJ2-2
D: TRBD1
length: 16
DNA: TGTGCCAGCAGCTCCCGACAGGGGCGGAACACCGGGGAGCTGTTTTTT
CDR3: CASSSRQGRNTGELFF

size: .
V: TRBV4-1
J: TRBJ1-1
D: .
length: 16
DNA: TGCGCCAGCGGAACCTTGGACAGAGTCTTGAACACTGAAGCTTTCTTT
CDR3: CASGTLDRVLNTEAFF

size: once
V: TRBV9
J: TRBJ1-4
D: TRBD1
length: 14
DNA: TGTGCCAGCAGCCCAGGGACAGGGTTTGAAAAACTGTTTTTT
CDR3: CASSPGTGFEKLFF

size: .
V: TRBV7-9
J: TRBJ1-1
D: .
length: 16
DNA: TGTGCCAGCAGCCCAGGGGCGGGCCGGCCGAACACTGAAGCTTTCTTT
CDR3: CASSPGAGRPNTEAFF

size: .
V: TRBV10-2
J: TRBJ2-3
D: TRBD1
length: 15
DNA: TGCGCCAGCCACGGGACAGAGTTTAGCACAGATACGCAGTATTTT
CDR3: CASHGTEFSTDTQYF

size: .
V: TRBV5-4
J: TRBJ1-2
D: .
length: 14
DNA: TGTGCCAGCAGCCTTTCACCGAGGGTGAATGGCTACACCTTC
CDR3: CASSLSPRVNGYTF

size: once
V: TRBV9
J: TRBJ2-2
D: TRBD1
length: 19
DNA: TGTGCCAGCAGCTCACCGGGACAGGGGCCCAGTCCGAACACCGGGGAGCTGTTTTTT
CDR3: CASSSPGQGPSPNTGELFF

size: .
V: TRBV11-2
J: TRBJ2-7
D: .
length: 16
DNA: .
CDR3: CASSHRWGQGAESEYF

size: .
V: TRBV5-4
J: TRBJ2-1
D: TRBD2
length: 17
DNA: TGTGCCAGCAGCCCGGGGAGTAGCGGGGGCCCCGGGAATGAGCAGTTCTTC
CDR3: CASSPGSSGGPGNEQFF

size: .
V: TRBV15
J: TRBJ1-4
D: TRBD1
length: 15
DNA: TGTGCCACCAGCAGACCCGGGACAGGGAACGAAAAACTGTTTTTT
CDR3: CATSRPGTGNEKLFF

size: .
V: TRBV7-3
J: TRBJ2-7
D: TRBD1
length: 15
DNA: TGTGCCAGCAGCCCGGGACAGGGCCTTCCCTACGAGCAGTACTTC
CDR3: CASSPGQGLPYEQYF

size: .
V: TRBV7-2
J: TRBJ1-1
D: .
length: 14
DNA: TGTGCCAGCAGCCCCAGCCCGGACAGTGCTGAAGCTTTCTTT
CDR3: CASSPSPDSAEAFF

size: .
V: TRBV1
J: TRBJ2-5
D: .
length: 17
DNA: TGCACCAGCAGCCAATGGGGACTAGCGGGTCGGACAGAGACCCAGTACTTC
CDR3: CTSSQWGLAGRTETQYF

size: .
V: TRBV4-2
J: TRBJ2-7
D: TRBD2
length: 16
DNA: TGTGCCAGCAGCCAAGATCGACTAGCGGACCACTACGAGCAGTACTTC
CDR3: CASSQDRLADHYEQYF

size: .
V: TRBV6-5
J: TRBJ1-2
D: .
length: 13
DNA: TGTGCCAGCAGCCGCGGGACCTGGAAGGGCTACACCTTC
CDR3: CASSRGTWKGYTF

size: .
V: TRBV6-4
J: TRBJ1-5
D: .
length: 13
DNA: TGTGCCAGCAGTGCAGATAGCAATCAGCCCCAGCATTTT
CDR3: CASSADSNQPQHF

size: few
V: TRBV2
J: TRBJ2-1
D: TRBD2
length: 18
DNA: TGTGCCAGCACTGATTTCCTAGCGGGGGCCGGTGTGCACAATGAGCAGTTCTTC
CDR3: CASTDFLAGAGVHNEQFF

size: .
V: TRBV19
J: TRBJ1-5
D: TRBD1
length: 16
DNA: TGTGCCAGTACCCCTTGGGGACAGCCTAGCAATCAGCCCCAGCATTTT
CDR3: CASTPWGQPSNQPQHF

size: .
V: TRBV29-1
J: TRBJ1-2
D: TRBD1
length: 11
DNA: TGCAGCGTCGGGACAGGGGTCGGCTACACCTTC
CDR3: CSVGTGVGYTF

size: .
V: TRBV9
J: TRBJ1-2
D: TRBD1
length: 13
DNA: TGTGCCAGCAGCGTAGCAGGGGGCCCCGGCTACACCTTC
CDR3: CASSVAGGPGYTF

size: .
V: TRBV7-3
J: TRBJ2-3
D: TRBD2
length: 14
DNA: TGTGCCAGCAGCTTAACTAGCGGGGGGCCGGGGCAGTATTTT
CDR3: CASSLTSGGPGQYF

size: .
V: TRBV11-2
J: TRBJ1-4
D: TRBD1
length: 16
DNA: TGTGCCAGCAGCCCCAGACAGGGGGCGGGGGGGGAAAAACTGTTTTTT
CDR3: CASSPRQGAGGEKLFF

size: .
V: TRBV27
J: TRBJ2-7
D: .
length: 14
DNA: TGTGCCAGCAGTTCCCGGGGGTCGAAGCACGAGCAGTACTTC
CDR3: CASSSRGSKHEQYF

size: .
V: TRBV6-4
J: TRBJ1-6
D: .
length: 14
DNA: TGTGCCAGCAGTGACAGGGGAACGAATTCACCCCTCCACTTT
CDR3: CASSDRGTNSPLHF

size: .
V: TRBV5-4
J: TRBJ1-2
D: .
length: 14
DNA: TGTGCCAGCAGCGTGGACACCAACAACTATGGCTACACCTTC
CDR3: CASSVDTNNYGYTF

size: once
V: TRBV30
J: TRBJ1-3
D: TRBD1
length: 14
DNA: TGTGCCTGGCGCCCAGGGGGCTACGGAAACACCATATATTTT
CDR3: CAWRPGGYGNTIYF

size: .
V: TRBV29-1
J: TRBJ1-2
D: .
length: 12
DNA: TGCAGCGTTGAGCAAGGTGTCCAGGGGCAAACCTTC
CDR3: CSVEQGVQGQTF

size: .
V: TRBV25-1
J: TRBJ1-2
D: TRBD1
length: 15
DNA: TGTGCCAGCAGTGCTCCGGGACAGGGAAACTATGGCTACACCTTC
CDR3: CASSAPGQGNYGYTF

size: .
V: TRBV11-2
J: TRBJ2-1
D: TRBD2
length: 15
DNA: TGTGCCAGCAGCTTGAGCGGGGGGGCCTCGAATGAGCAGTTCTTC
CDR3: CASSLSGGASNEQFF

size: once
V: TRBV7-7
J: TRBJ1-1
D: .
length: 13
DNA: TGTGCCAGCAGCTTAGACATGAACACTGAAGCTTTCTTT
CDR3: CASSLDMNTEAFF

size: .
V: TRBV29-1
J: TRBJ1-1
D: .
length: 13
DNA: TGCAGCGTTGAGCGGGGGATGAACACTGAAGCTTTCTTT
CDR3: CSVERGMNTEAFF

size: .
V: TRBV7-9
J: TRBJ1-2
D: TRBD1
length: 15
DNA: TGTTCCAGCAGCCCCGGAAGGGTGACAGGGTCTGGCTACACCTTC
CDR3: CSSSPGRVTGSGYTF

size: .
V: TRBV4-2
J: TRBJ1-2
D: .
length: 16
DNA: TGTGCCAGCAGCCAAGATGCCCGCCCCGAAGGGGATGGCTACACCTTC
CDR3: CASSQDARPEGDGYTF

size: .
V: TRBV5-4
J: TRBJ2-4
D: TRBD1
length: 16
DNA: TGTGCCAGCAGCTCTGGACAGGGGGCAAGCAAAAACATTCAGTACTTC
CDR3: CASSSGQGASKNIQYF

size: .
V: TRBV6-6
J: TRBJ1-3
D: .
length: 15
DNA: TGTGCCAGCAGTTCAGGACTCTACTCTGGAAACACCATATATTTT
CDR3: CASSSGLYSGNTIYF

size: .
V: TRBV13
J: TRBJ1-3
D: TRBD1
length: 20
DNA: TGTGCCAGCAGCGAATATCGGAGGGCCAGGGGGAAAGAATCTGGAAACACCATATATTTT
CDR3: CASSEYRRARGKESGNTIYF

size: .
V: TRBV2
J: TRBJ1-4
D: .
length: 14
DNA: TGTGCCAGCTTGAGGGGGATCCCTAATGAAAAACTGTTTTTT
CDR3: CASLRGIPNEKLFF

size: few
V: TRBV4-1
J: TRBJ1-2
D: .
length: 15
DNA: TGCGCCAGCAGCCCCATGGGGGCCCGGCCGGGCGGCTACACCTTC
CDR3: CASSPMGARPGGYTF

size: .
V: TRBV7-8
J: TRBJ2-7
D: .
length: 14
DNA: TGTGCCAGCAGCTTAGAGGTTGGGCACTACGAGCAGTACTTC
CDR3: CASSLEVGHYEQYF

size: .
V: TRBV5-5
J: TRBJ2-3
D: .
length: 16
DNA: TGTGCCAGCCCTTCGACGGGGGTTTTTGGCACAGATACGCAGTATTTT
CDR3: CASPSTGVFGTDTQYF

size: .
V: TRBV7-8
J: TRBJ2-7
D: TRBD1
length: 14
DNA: TGTGCCAGCAGCCCTCTGCAGGGGGTCTACGAGCAGTACTTC
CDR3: CASSPLQGVYEQYF

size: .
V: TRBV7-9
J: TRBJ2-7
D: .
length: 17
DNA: TGTGCCAGCAGCTCGCCTCCAGGACTTCGTTCCTCCTACGAGCAGTACTTC
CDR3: CASSSPPGLRSSYEQYF

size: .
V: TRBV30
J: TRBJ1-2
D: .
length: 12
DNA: TGTGCCTGGAGTGTATACAGGGCTGGCTACACCTTC
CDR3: CAWSVYRAGYTF

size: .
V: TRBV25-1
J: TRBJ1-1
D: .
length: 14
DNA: TGTGCCAGCGTCGACCGGGTGGGGAACACTGAAGCTTTCTTT
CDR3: CASVDRVGNTEAFF

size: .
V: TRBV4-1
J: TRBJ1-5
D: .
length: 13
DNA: TGCGCCAGCAGCCAACAGGGAGGACAGCCCCAGCATTTT
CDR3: CASSQQGGQPQHF

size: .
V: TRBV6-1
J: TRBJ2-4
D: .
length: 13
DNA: TGTGCCAGCAGTGGGCAGGGTGCCCAGCAAACCCTCTTC
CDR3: CASSGQGAQQTLF

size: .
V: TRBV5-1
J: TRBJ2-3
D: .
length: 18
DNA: TGCGCCAGCAGCCCTACTCCTACGTCACCCTCTAGCACAGATACGCAGTATTTT
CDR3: CASSPTPTSPSSTDTQYF

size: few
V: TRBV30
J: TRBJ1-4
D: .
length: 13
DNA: TGTGCCGTGGGAAGGGAGGCTAATGAAAAACTGTTTTTT
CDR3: CAVGREANEKLFF

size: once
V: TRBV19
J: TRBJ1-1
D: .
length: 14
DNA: TGTGCCAGTAGTGCACGGACAGAGAACACTGAAGCTTTCTTT
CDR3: CASSARTENTEAFF

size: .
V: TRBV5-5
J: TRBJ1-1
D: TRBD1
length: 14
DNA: TGTGCCAGCAGCACGACAGGGGGGTACACTGAAGCTTTCTTT
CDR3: CASSTTGGYTEAFF

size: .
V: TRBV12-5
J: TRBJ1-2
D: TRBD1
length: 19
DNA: TGTGCTAGTGGTTTGCCTCCAGGGACAGGGCAGAAGGACAGCTATGGCTACACCTTC
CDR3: CASGLPPGTGQKDSYGYTF

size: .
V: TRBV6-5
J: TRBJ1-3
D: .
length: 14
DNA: TGTGCCAGCAGGGAGTCGTGGGTATCCGACACCATATATTTT
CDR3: CASRESWVSDTIYF

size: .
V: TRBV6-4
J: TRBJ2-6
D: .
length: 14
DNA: TGTGCCAGCAGTGCGAGCTCTGGGGCCAACGTCCTGACTTTC
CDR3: CASSASSGANVLTF

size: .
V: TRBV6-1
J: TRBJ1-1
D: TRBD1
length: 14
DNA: TGTGCCAGCAGTGTACAGGGGGGGAACACTGAAGCTTTCTTT
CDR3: CASSVQGGNTEAFF

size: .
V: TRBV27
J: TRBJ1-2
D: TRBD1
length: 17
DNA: TGTGCCAGCAGTTCCAAGAACCGGGACAGTGCATCCTATGGCTACACCTTC
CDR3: CASSSKNRDSASYGYTF